These 16 T cell receptor beta chains share one sample of origin, sequenced in a study of early T cells in non-severe SARS-CoV-2 infection. TCRdb re-called the 5' RACE reads through MiXCR, storing one row per CDR3 protein. Of approximately 19,000 distinct CDR3 sequences listed, roughly 6.1% are singletons. The sequenced sample was whole blood. The receptors were gathered from an adult who was a healthcare worker with PCR-confirmed SARS-CoV-2 infection or an uninfected control (not recorded which).

This clonotype was seen a handful of times. The chain joins TRBV14 to TRBJ2-5; no definite D call. From germline, CDR1 is SGHDN and CDR2 FVKESK. CDR3 length: 12 residues. The V gene lost 2 bases and the J gene lost 4 bases, with 5 bases spanning the gap. CDR3 sequence reads: CASSQLPETQYF. DNA for the CDR3: TGTGCCAGCAGCCAACTTCCAGAGACCCAGTACTTC.

This clonotype is classed as medium-sized. The chain has TRBV24-1 and TRBJ2-1; 11 positions agree with TRBD1. CDR3 length equals 15 residues. In germline, CDR1 is KGHDR, CDR2 SFDVKD. V was pared by 3 bases and J by 6 bases, with 3 bases of the junction left unmatched. The CDR3, as DNA: TGTGCCACCAGTGATACCGGGACAGGGGGCAATGAGCAGTTCTTC. Amino acids: CATSDTGTGGNEQFF.

The sample holds many counts of this clonotype. V and J are TRBV5-1 and TRBJ2-1; tentatively, D is TRBD2 (5 bases). The CDR3 runs 12 residues. Germline V gene data show CDR1 as SGHRS and CDR2 as YFSETQ. Trimming stripped 7 bases from V and 8 bases from J, with 13 bases between. The CDR3 spells CASLGSQDEQFF. The DNA for the CDR3 is TGCGCCAGCCTGGGGAGCCAAGATGAGCAGTTCTTC.

In its sample, this clonotype was seen many times. V and J are TRBV29-1 and TRBJ2-7; 7 positions agree with TRBD1. Germline V gene lookup returns CDR1 SQVTM and CDR2 ANQGSEA. The length of the CDR3 is 16 residues. With 8 bases clipped from V and 0 bases from J, the junction kept 16 bases outside the gene matches. CDR3 coding DNA: TGCAGCTCGAGCCCTAGGACAGGAAGAAGCTCCTACGAGCAGTACTTC. Protein: CSSSPRTGRSSYEQYF.

This clonotype was recorded many times. This chain joins TRBV3-1 and TRBJ1-1; TRBD1 is a possible D gene (5 bases). Germline CDR1 and CDR2: LGHDT and YNNKEL (reference sequence). Deletions cut 7 bases from V and 4 bases from J, with 16 bases between. This CDR3 comprises 14 residues. In nucleotides, the CDR3 is TGTGCCAGCAACATCGGGACCCTTGGCACTGAAGCTTTCTTT. Protein sequence: CASNIGTLGTEAFF.

In its sample, this clonotype was seen many times. The rearrangement uses TRBV5-1 and TRBJ1-4, with D tentatively TRBD1 (6 bases). V was cut by 4 bases and J by 8 bases, with 24 bases left in between. The CDR3 runs to 17 residues. From germline, CDR1 is SGHRS and CDR2 YFSETQ. The CDR3 here is CASSGGAGAAEVEKLFF. The CDR3 DNA reads TGCGCCAGCAGCGGGGGGGCCGGGGCCGCCGAGGTGGAAAAACTGTTTTTT.

At least ten counts were recorded for this clonotype. J is TRBJ1-4 and V is TRBV27; perhaps TRBD1 as D (5 bases). Trimming stripped 5 bases from V and 8 bases from J, with 15 bases between. Germline V lookup: CDR1 MNHEY, CDR2 SMNVEV (reference sequence). The CDR3 sequence is 14 residues long. The CDR3 DNA sequence: TGTGCCAGCAGTGAACCGGGACGATCGGAAAAACTGTTTTTT. This gives the protein CASSEPGRSEKLFF.

This clonotype was seen many times. V gene TRBV18 combines with J gene TRBJ1-2; D might be TRBD1 (5 bases). This CDR3 region has 14 residues. CDR1 KGHSH and CDR2 LQKENI come from the germline V gene. V dropped 2 bases and J dropped 7 bases, with 14 bases sitting between them. Written as DNA, the CDR3 is TGTGCCAGCTCACCATGGGACGGGCTTCGTGGCTACACCTTC. This translates into CASSPWDGLRGYTF.

This clonotype was seen ten or more times. The chain has TRBV5-1 and TRBJ1-1, with D possibly being TRBD1 (6 bases). This CDR3 is built from 15 residues. Germline-derived CDR1 and CDR2 are SGHRS and YFSETQ. The ends were cut back, 0 bases at V and 7 bases at J, with 16 bases in the middle. CDR3 protein: CASSLAGWGRNEAFF. In DNA, the CDR3 is TGCGCCAGCAGCTTGGCCGGGTGGGGGCGGAATGAAGCTTTCTTT.

A word on this clonotype: A much larger clone sits a single nucleotide away, making a read error possible. The rearrangement links TRBV7-9 to TRBJ1-5; D is unclear. Per germline, CDR1 SEHNR and CDR2 FQNEAQ (reference sequence). CDR3 size: 12 residues. The germline V and J ends were trimmed by 3 bases and 6 bases, with 6 bases remaining between them. The CDR3 DNA follows: TGTGCCAGCAGCTTCTGGGCTCAGCCCCAGCATTTT. This translates into CASSFWAQPQHF.

This clonotype was seen at least ten times. The genes are TRBV5-8 and TRBJ2-1, with D unclear. This CDR3 contains 15 residues. Between the trimmed V and J ends, which lost 0 bases and 2 bases, there was a span of 9 bases. Germline loops: CDR1 SGHTS, CDR2 YDEGEE. The CDR3 spells CASSLDRATYNEQFF. The CDR3 DNA follows: TGTGCCAGCAGCTTGGATAGGGCAACCTACAATGAGCAGTTCTTC.

This clonotype was detected ten times or more. The J gene is TRBJ2-7, the V gene TRBV28; 9 positions match TRBD1. Germline CDR1 MDHEN, CDR2 SYDVKM. The length of the CDR3 is 14 residues. Unmatched junction bases numbered 8, after V lost 6 bases and J lost 5 bases. The DNA for the CDR3 is TGTGCCAGCAGGGGGACAGGGAGGACCCACGAGCAGTACTTC. It yields the protein CASRGTGRTHEQYF.

This clonotype came up many times. The chain combines TRBV20-1 with TRBJ2-2; 8 nucleotides match TRBD2. J gave up 2 bases and V 5 bases, and 7 bases lay outside the gene matches. The CDR3 consists of 15 residues. Per germline, CDR1 DFQATT and CDR2 SNEGSKA (reference sequence). The CDR3 loop reads CSAHLSGSNTGELFF. The DNA for the CDR3 is TGCAGTGCTCACCTCAGCGGGAGCAACACCGGGGAGCTGTTTTTT.

This clonotype was observed many times. This rearrangement joins TRBV6-5 to TRBJ2-7; D gene uncertain. The CDR3 has 12 amino acids. Trimming cost V 6 bases and J 0 bases, with 6 bases left between them. Germline-derived CDR1 and CDR2 are MNHEY and SVGAGI. DNA for the CDR3: TGTGCCAGCAGGGGGTTCTCCTACGAGCAGTACTTC. Translated: CASRGFSYEQYF.

This clonotype was counted only a few times. The genes are TRBV9 and TRBJ2-2, with 8 positions matching TRBD2. After removal of 4 bases from V and 5 bases from J, the junction contained 13 bases not matched to a gene. Germline loops: CDR1 SGDLS, CDR2 YYNGEE. This CDR3 spans 17 amino acids. CDR3 residues: CASSRGGRPALTGELFF. The CDR3 DNA reads as TGTGCCAGCAGCCGCGGGGGGCGGCCGGCCCTGACCGGGGAGCTGTTTTTT.

Only a few counts were recorded for this clonotype. A read error may account for a junction end that differs from germline. The chain couples TRBV28 to TRBJ2-3; 9 bases agree with TRBD2. CDR3 length equals 12 residues. The germline V gene encodes CDR1 MDHEN and CDR2 SYDVKM. CDR3 protein: CASSDGLAHLDF. CDR3 nucleotide sequence: TGTGCCAGCAGTGACGGACTAGCGCACTTGGATTTT.